This is a list of T cell receptor beta chains from one sample in a study of cytomegalovirus exposure and HLA in healthy donors. Here immunoSEQ multiplex PCR was the method, and the copy in TCRdb shows in-frame clones only, minus some. The table lists just under 60,000 clones. Sample: PBMCs. The receptors stem from a male donor in good health and CMV-seronegative. Each CDR3 is given without its conserved first and last residue. The D gene is left open where the match is weak.

v_gene: TRBV7-2
d_gene: -
CDR3aa: ASSRPTNSPLH

v_gene: TRBV6-4
d_gene: -
CDR3aa: ASSLDAGDTQY

v_gene: TRBV7-9
d_gene: -
CDR3aa: ASSSPQGYEQY

v_gene: TRBV7-2
d_gene: TRBD2
CDR3aa: ASSLEGSGSRYTDTQY

v_gene: TRBV28
d_gene: -
CDR3aa: ASRGGAFGDTEAF

v_gene: TRBV10-1
d_gene: TRBD2
CDR3aa: ASSESTRDSGSAGELF

v_gene: TRBV7-2
d_gene: -
CDR3aa: ASSLSPDSDSPLH

v_gene: TRBV2
d_gene: -
CDR3aa: ASRVTDLGEAF

v_gene: TRBV7-9
d_gene: -
CDR3aa: ASSETAVDGYT

v_gene: TRBV5-6
d_gene: -
CDR3aa: ASSLGLGADGYGYT

v_gene: TRBV9
d_gene: -
CDR3aa: ESGAVDNEQF

v_gene: TRBV7-2
d_gene: TRBD1
CDR3aa: ASSPAPTGGTPGNSPLH

v_gene: TRBV6-6
d_gene: -
CDR3aa: ASSYRLDGIEAF

v_gene: TRBV4-1
d_gene: -
CDR3aa: ASSFDRPYEQY

v_gene: TRBV9
d_gene: TRBD1
CDR3aa: ASSAGTGGSDNEQF

v_gene: TRBV18
d_gene: -
CDR3aa: ASSPPHMTGANYGYT

v_gene: TRBV9
d_gene: TRBD1
CDR3aa: ASSGTGTLGTQY

v_gene: TRBV7-9
d_gene: -
CDR3aa: ASSGQFQETQY

v_gene: TRBV20-1
d_gene: -
CDR3aa: SAGENTEDF

v_gene: TRBV5-1
d_gene: -
CDR3aa: ASSLGEAKTQY

v_gene: TRBV5-1
d_gene: -
CDR3aa: ASSLDSLDTGELF

v_gene: TRBV5-1
d_gene: TRBD1
CDR3aa: ASSWRTGSSTDTQY

v_gene: TRBV29-1
d_gene: TRBD2
CDR3aa: SGGGGGDTQY

v_gene: TRBV4-3
d_gene: TRBD1
CDR3aa: ASSPMDRGLTNQPQH

v_gene: TRBV4-1
d_gene: TRBD1
CDR3aa: ASSPGTVATNEKLF

v_gene: TRBV28
d_gene: -
CDR3aa: ASSSHAGNAYGYT

v_gene: TRBV28
d_gene: -
CDR3aa: ASSIPRDGGTEAF

v_gene: TRBV11-2
d_gene: -
CDR3aa: ASSLEGRGAI

v_gene: TRBV28
d_gene: -
CDR3aa: ASSVSLPGANLYGYT

v_gene: TRBV7-2
d_gene: -
CDR3aa: ASSFGQFPYEQY

v_gene: TRBV11-2
d_gene: TRBD2
CDR3aa: ASSRTTSGMEETQY

v_gene: TRBV6-1
d_gene: -
CDR3aa: ATVGGGGWDTEAF

v_gene: TRBV2
d_gene: TRBD2
CDR3aa: ASNRGEGETQY

v_gene: TRBV6-1
d_gene: TRBD2
CDR3aa: ASSDRASGGGETQY

v_gene: TRBV6-6
d_gene: -
CDR3aa: ASSPRAGMHGYT

v_gene: TRBV12-5
d_gene: -
CDR3aa: ASAKWTAGSYEQY

v_gene: TRBV9
d_gene: -
CDR3aa: ASSADRNLYNEQF

v_gene: TRBV7-2
d_gene: -
CDR3aa: ASKWPGANVLT

v_gene: TRBV19
d_gene: -
CDR3aa: ASSSARTVRSGYGYT

v_gene: TRBV29-1
d_gene: -
CDR3aa: SGTPGDVNQPQH

v_gene: TRBV11-2
d_gene: TRBD2
CDR3aa: ASSPGGDIQY

v_gene: TRBV6-5
d_gene: TRBD1
CDR3aa: ASSYGGTGGNIQY

v_gene: TRBV7-2
d_gene: -
CDR3aa: ASSLGPGDAEVQY

v_gene: TRBV6-5
d_gene: TRBD1
CDR3aa: ASRLGQDHGYT

v_gene: TRBV6-5
d_gene: -
CDR3aa: ASSYMRGAYEQY

v_gene: TRBV27
d_gene: -
CDR3aa: ASSLSVGYGTDTQY

v_gene: TRBV19
d_gene: -
CDR3aa: ASARTPQTRIYGYT

v_gene: TRBV7-9
d_gene: TRBD2
CDR3aa: ASSPAGAGANVLT

v_gene: TRBV4-2
d_gene: -
CDR3aa: ASSPPLDSPHIQETQY

v_gene: TRBV5-6
d_gene: -
CDR3aa: ASSPWGKGHQPQH

v_gene: TRBV28
d_gene: TRBD1
CDR3aa: ASSLRRTGKF

v_gene: TRBV28
d_gene: TRBD1
CDR3aa: ASSLFSGAGGRAF

v_gene: TRBV2
d_gene: TRBD1
CDR3aa: ASRGQGGGTEAF

v_gene: TRBV28
d_gene: TRBD1
CDR3aa: ASSLGQGYQPQH